A selection of T cell receptor beta chains follows, all from one sample in a study of cytomegalovirus exposure and HLA in healthy donors. Assay: immunoSEQ multiplex PCR; the TCRdb copy retains only in-frame clones and omits some. The table shows approximately 70,000 clones, with around 94% occurring only once. Sequenced input: PBMCs. The receptors here all came from a woman aged 18-29 years in good health and CMV-seronegative. CDR3s include the opening cysteine and the closing phenylalanine or tryptophan. A D gene is named only where the DNA matches it firmly. A row's size may be missing; if present it is once, few, many or a size class.

>TRBJ1-3|.|TRBV7-9|.
CAGQGTVGNTIYF
TGTGCCGGGCAGGGTACTGTCGGAAACACCATATATTTT
>TRBJ1-2|.|TRBV28|.
CASTGENYGYTF
TGTGCCAGCACCGGGGAAAACTATGGCTACACCTTC
>TRBJ2-3|TRBD2|TRBV28|.
CASSLGLAGTDTQYF
TGTGCCAGCAGTTTAGGACTAGCAGGGACAGATACGCAGTATTTT
>TRBJ1-1|.|TRBV19|.
CASSIGGPTEAFF
TGTGCCAGTAGTATTGGGGGCCCCACTGAAGCTTTCTTT
>TRBJ2-6|TRBD1|TRBV9|.
CASSAEGTGYSGANVLTF
TGTGCCAGCAGCGCAGAGGGGACAGGGTACTCTGGGGCCAACGTCCTGACTTTC
>TRBJ2-7|TRBD1|TRBV10-3|.
CAISPSTGQGAGVGYEQYF
TGTGCCATCAGCCCTTCTACAGGACAGGGGGCGGGGGTTGGCTACGAGCAGTACTTC
>TRBJ2-2|.|TRBV6-6|.
CASSPNRARTGELFF
TGTGCCAGCAGCCCAAACAGGGCGCGCACCGGGGAGCTGTTTTTT
>TRBJ1-2|.|TRBV7-3|.
CASSSTGSSGYTF
TGTGCCAGCAGCTCCACAGGGTCTAGTGGCTACACCTTC
>TRBJ1-2|.|TRBV6-1|.
CASSEGVVPGVDGYTF
TGTGCCAGCAGTGAAGGTGTAGTCCCAGGGGTAGATGGCTACACCTTC
>TRBJ1-1|.|TRBV15|.
CATSNPRGGRYEAFF
TGTGCCACCAGCAACCCCCGTGGGGGCCGGTACGAAGCTTTCTTT
>TRBJ1-4|TRBD1|TRBV23-1|.
CASSQDDRGTNEKLFF
TGCGCCAGCAGTCAGGATGACAGGGGAACTAATGAAAAACTGTTTTTT
>TRBJ1-3|.|TRBV7-9|.
CASTDRRSGNTIYF
TGTGCCAGCACCGACAGGCGCTCTGGAAACACCATATATTTT
>TRBJ1-4|.|TRBV10-3|.
CAISPRDGVEKLFF
TGTGCCATCAGTCCCAGGGATGGAGTTGAAAAACTGTTTTTT
>TRBJ1-2|TRBD1|TRBV19|.
CASSIFPTDRAYGYTF
TGTGCCAGTAGTATCTTCCCCACAGACAGGGCCTATGGCTACACCTTC
>TRBJ2-7|TRBD2|TRBV5-5|.
CASSLVIGAGVSSYEQYF
TGTGCCAGCAGCTTGGTGATAGGTGCGGGGGTGAGCTCCTACGAGCAGTACTTC
>TRBJ1-5|.|TRBV5-3|.
CARSSKITGIRISNQPQHF
TGTGCCAGAAGCTCGAAAATCACAGGGATTCGAATTAGCAATCAGCCCCAGCATTTT
>TRBJ1-1|TRBD1|TRBV27|.
CASSPRTGHEAFF
TGTGCCAGCAGTCCCCGGACAGGGCATGAAGCTTTCTTT
>TRBJ2-7|TRBD2|TRBV28|.
CASSSIGLADYEQYF
TGTGCCAGCAGTTCGATAGGACTAGCCGACTACGAGCAGTACTTC
>TRBJ2-7|TRBD1|TRBV19|.
CASRGTGLNEQYF
TGTGCCAGTAGAGGGACAGGGTTAAACGAGCAGTACTTC
>TRBJ2-1|TRBD2|TRBV5-4|.
CASSFSGGTYNEQFF
TGTGCCAGCAGCTTTAGCGGGGGGACCTACAATGAGCAGTTCTTC
>TRBJ2-1|.|TRBV9|.
CASSVGGGAARSEQFF
TGTGCCAGCAGCGTAGGCGGCGGAGCCGCGAGGAGTGAGCAGTTCTTC
>TRBJ1-1|TRBD1|TRBV9|once
CASSNRGGTEAFF
TGTGCCAGCAGCAACAGGGGTGGCACTGAAGCTTTCTTT
>TRBJ1-1|.|TRBV7-3|.
CASSLLGANTEAFF
TGTGCCAGCAGCTTATTGGGGGCGAACACTGAAGCTTTCTTT
>TRBJ2-2|TRBD2|TRBV7-3|.
CASRPFPPSGGYDTGELFF
TGTGCCAGCAGACCATTCCCCCCCTCGGGGGGTTATGACACCGGGGAGCTGTTTTTT
>TRBJ1-2|TRBD1|TRBV7-6|.
CASSLRQGAGYTF
TGTGCCAGCAGCCTCAGACAGGGGGCTGGCTACACCTTC
>TRBJ1-6|.|TRBV7-9|.
CASSQREQFYNSPLHF
TGTGCCAGCAGCCAAAGAGAACAGTTTTATAATTCACCCCTCCACTTT
>TRBJ2-5|TRBD1|TRBV5-4|.
CASSLGGTGGEKTQYF
TGTGCCAGCAGCTTGGGCGGGACAGGGGGGGAAAAGACCCAGTACTTC
>TRBJ1-4|.|TRBV7-8|.
CASSLMRTTNEKLFF
TGTGCCAGCAGCTTAATGAGAACAACTAATGAAAAACTGTTTTTT
>TRBJ1-2|.|TRBV9|.
CASSVGSGYYGYTF
TGTGCCAGCAGCGTAGGATCAGGGTACTATGGCTACACCTTC
>TRBJ2-5|TRBD2|TRBV5-8|.
CASSSKRGGLETQYF
TGTGCCAGCAGCTCAAAGCGGGGGGGCCTGGAGACCCAGTACTTC
>TRBJ1-5|TRBD1|TRBV19|.
CASMAGTGYNQPQHF
TGTGCCAGTATGGCCGGGACAGGATACAATCAGCCCCAGCATTTT
>TRBJ2-3|.|TRBV5-5|.
CASLARYSTDTQYF
TGTGCCAGCTTAGCTCGGTATAGCACAGATACGCAGTATTTT
>TRBJ2-1|.|TRBV19|.
CASSIGGVISYNEQFF
TGTGCCAGTAGTATAGGGGGAGTGATCTCCTACAATGAGCAGTTCTTC
>TRBJ2-7|TRBD1|TRBV15|.
CATSRPTGTGSYEQYF
TGTGCCACCAGCAGACCAACCGGGACAGGCTCCTACGAGCAGTACTTC
>TRBJ2-7|TRBD2|TRBV5-1|.
CASSLEGTTGREQYF
TGCGCCAGCAGCTTGGAAGGGACTACTGGCCGGGAGCAGTACTTC
>TRBJ2-7|.|TRBV28|.
CASSLSRGSPYEQYF
TGTGCCAGCAGTTTATCCCGGGGGTCGCCCTACGAGCAGTACTTC
>TRBJ1-1|TRBD1|TRBV28|.
CASSPAWTGRLGAFF
TGTGCCAGCAGTCCAGCTTGGACAGGGAGGCTGGGGGCTTTCTTT
>TRBJ2-2|TRBD1|TRBV6-5|.
CASSYQGAVSGELFF
TGTGCCAGCAGTTATCAGGGGGCGGTCTCCGGGGAGCTGTTTTTT
>TRBJ2-2|.|TRBV6-5|.
CASSTDFFTGELFF
TGTGCCAGCAGTACGGACTTTTTCACCGGGGAGCTGTTTTTT
>TRBJ2-7|TRBD1|TRBV13|.
CASSTQTGPNPSYEQYF
TGTGCCAGCAGCACTCAGACAGGGCCTAATCCCTCCTACGAGCAGTACTTC
>TRBJ1-4|.|TRBV18|.
CASSPPPGAREKLFF
TGTGCCAGCTCACCCCCGCCAGGGGCTCGAGAAAAACTGTTTTTT
>TRBJ2-3|TRBD2|TRBV9|.
CASSVGRGGGGAGDTQYF
TGTGCCAGCAGCGTAGGGAGAGGAGGCGGGGGGGCGGGAGATACGCAGTATTTT
>TRBJ1-1|.|TRBV4-1|.
CASSQDRGNTEAFF
TGCGCCAGCAGCCAAGATCGGGGGAACACTGAAGCTTTCTTT
>TRBJ1-5|.|TRBV4-1|.
CASSHSTGRGQPQHF
TGCGCCAGCAGCCACTCGACAGGACGGGGTCAGCCCCAGCATTTT
>TRBJ1-3|.|TRBV18|once
CASSPQGSGNTIYF
TGTGCCAGCTCACCCCAGGGCTCTGGAAACACCATATATTTT
>TRBJ2-7|.|TRBV28|.
CASSRTDYEQYF
TGTGCCAGCAGTCGGACTGACTACGAGCAGTACTTC
>TRBJ2-5|.|TRBV2|.
CASSEAGSGRQETQYF
TGTGCCAGCAGTGAAGCCGGGTCTGGTCGGCAAGAGACCCAGTACTTC
>TRBJ2-3|.|TRBV4-1|.
CASSQVGRDKADTQYF
TGCGCCAGCAGCCAAGTGGGCAGGGATAAGGCAGATACGCAGTATTTT
>TRBJ1-6|.|TRBV18|.
CASSPPNTGIGSPLHF
TGTGCCAGCTCACCACCGAACACAGGGATTGGTTCACCCCTCCACTTT
>TRBJ2-3|TRBD2|TRBV6-1|.
CASSEQVASGGHTDTQYF
TGTGCCAGCAGTGAGCAGGTAGCTAGCGGGGGGCACACAGATACGCAGTATTTT
>TRBJ2-5|.|TRBV11-3|.
CASSRARDQETQYF
TGTGCCAGCAGCCGGGCCAGGGACCAAGAGACCCAGTACTTC
>TRBJ2-1|.|TRBV7-2|.
CASSSRSGSGYNEQFF
TGTGCCAGCAGCTCCAGAAGTGGTTCGGGCTACAATGAGCAGTTCTTC
>TRBJ2-1|TRBD2|TRBV18|.
CASSPPSLLAGANEQFF
TGTGCCAGCTCACCACCAAGTTTACTAGCGGGGGCGAATGAGCAGTTCTTC
>TRBJ2-1|.|TRBV18|once
CASSPSPGWYYNEQFF
TGTGCCAGCTCACCCTCTCCAGGGTGGTACTACAATGAGCAGTTCTTC
>TRBJ2-7|TRBD1|TRBV5-1|.
CASSLMTGVPRDEQYF
TGCGCCAGCAGCCTAATGACAGGGGTCCCGAGGGACGAGCAGTACTTC
>TRBJ1-5|TRBD1|TRBV30|.
CAWATGVSNQPQHF
TGTGCCTGGGCCACAGGGGTTAGCAATCAGCCCCAGCATTTT
>TRBJ1-6|.|TRBV11-2|.
CATPIDGGVDSPLHF
TGTGCCACTCCAATCGACGGGGGGGTAGATTCACCCCTCCACTTT
>TRBJ1-5|TRBD1|TRBV4-1|once
CASSQIPGQGIRGQPQHF
TGCGCCAGCAGCCAAATTCCGGGACAGGGGATAAGGGGTCAGCCCCAGCATTTT
>TRBJ1-2|TRBD1|TRBV28|.
CASRSSGTDDNYGYTF
TGTGCCAGCAGGTCTAGTGGGACAGATGATAACTATGGCTACACCTTC
>TRBJ2-3|.|TRBV29-1|.
CSVMGQATSTDTQYF
TGCAGCGTTATGGGGCAGGCGACTAGCACAGATACGCAGTATTTT